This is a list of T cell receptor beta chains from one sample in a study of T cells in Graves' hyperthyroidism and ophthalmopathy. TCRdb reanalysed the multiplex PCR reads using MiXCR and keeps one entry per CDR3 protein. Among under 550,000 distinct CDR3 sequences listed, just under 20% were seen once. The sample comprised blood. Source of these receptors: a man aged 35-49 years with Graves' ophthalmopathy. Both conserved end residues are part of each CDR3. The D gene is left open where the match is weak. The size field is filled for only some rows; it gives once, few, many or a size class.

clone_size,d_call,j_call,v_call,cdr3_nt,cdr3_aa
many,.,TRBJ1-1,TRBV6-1,TGTGCCAGCAGCCCTAACACTGAAGCTTTCTTT,CASSPNTEAFF
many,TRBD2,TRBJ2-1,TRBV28,TGTGCCAGCACCCCTGGGGGGAGGGGTGAGCAGTTCTTC,CASTPGGRGEQFF
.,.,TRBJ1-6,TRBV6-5,TGTGCCAGCAGTTTGGCCAGGCTAAATTTACCCCTCCACTTT,CASSLARLNLPLHF
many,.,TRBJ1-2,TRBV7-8,TGTGCCAGCAGCTTAGCCGTTAACTATGGCTACACCTTC,CASSLAVNYGYTF
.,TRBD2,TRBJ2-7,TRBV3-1,TGTGCCAGCAGCCGAATTAGCGGGGGCGACGAGCAGTACTTC,CASSRISGGDEQYF
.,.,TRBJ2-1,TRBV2,TGTGCCAGCAGTGAATATGGGGCAAAAAGGGTCTTC,CASSEYGAKRVF
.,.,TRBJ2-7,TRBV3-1,TGTGCCAGCAGCCAAGAGTACTACGAGCAGTACTTC,CASSQEYYEQYF
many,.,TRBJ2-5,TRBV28,TGTGCCAGCAGTTTACGGGGCTTCGAGACCCAGTACTTC,CASSLRGFETQYF
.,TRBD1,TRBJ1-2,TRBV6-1,TGTGCCACCCTACCCGGGACAGACCATAACTATGGCTACACCTTC,CATLPGTDHNYGYTF
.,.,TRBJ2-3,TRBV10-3,TGTGCCATCAGTGACGGGACCGGGTTGAGCACAGATACGCAGTATTTT,CAISDGTGLSTDTQYF
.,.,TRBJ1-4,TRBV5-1,TGCGCCAGCAGCTCTGGACAGTTTGAAAAACTGTTTTTT,CASSSGQFEKLFF
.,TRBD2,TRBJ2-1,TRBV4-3,TGCGCCAGCAGCCAAGATCGGGGCGGGAGTTACAATGAGCAGTTCTTC,CASSQDRGGSYNEQFF
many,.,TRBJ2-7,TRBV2,TGTGCCAGCAGTGCCCGCTACGAGCAGTACTTC,CASSARYEQYF
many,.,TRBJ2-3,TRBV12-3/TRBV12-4,TGTGCCAGCAGTTTGGCAGGGCTGAAAGATACGCAGTATTTT,CASSLAGLKDTQYF
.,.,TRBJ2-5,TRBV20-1,TGCAGTGCTAGAGGGGCCGTAAGGAGTTTCCAAGAGACCCAGTACTTC,CSARGAVRSFQETQYF
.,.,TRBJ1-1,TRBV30,TGTGCCTGGAGTGTAGGGTTCACTGAAGCTTTCTTT,CAWSVGFTEAFF
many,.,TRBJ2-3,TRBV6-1,TGTGCCACTCAAACGGGCAGAACTAGCACAGATACGCAGTATTTT,CATQTGRTSTDTQYF
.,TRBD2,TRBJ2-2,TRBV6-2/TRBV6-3,TGTGCCAGCAGTTACGAGGCACTAGCGGGATCCACCGGGGAGCTGTTTTTT,CASSYEALAGSTGELFF
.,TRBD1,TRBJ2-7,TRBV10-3,TGTGCCATCAGAGATAGCCGGGGACAGGACTACGAGCAGTACTTC,CAIRDSRGQDYEQYF
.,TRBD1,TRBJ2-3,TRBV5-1,TGCGCCAGCAGCTTGAGGGGACAGCGCACAGATACGCAGTATTTT,CASSLRGQRTDTQYF
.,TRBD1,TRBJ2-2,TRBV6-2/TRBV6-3,TGTGCCAGCAGTTTGGGACAGGGGCCCCCCGGGGAGCTGTTTTTT,CASSLGQGPPGELFF
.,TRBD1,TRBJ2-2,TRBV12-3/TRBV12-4,TGTGCCAGCAGTTTCTCCGGGACAGGGGGGGAGCTGTTTTTT,CASSFSGTGGELFF
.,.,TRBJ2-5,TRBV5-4,TGTGCCAGCAGCTCAGGACAGTCTTGGGAGACCCAGTACTTC,CASSSGQSWETQYF
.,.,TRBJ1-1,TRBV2,TGTGCCAGCATTACAGTAGAAGCTTTCTTT,CASITVEAFF
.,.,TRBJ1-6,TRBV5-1,TGCGCCAGCAGCTTGGACGATTCCTATAATTCACCCCTCCACTTT,CASSLDDSYNSPLHF
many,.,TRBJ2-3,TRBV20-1,TGCAGTGCCAGTCCGGGGCGCACAGATACGCAGTATTTT,CSASPGRTDTQYF
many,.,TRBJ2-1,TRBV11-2,TGTGCCAGCAGCCCCGGGACCGCGGCCTCCCGCGAGCAGTTCTTC,CASSPGTAASREQFF
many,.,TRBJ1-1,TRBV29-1,TGCAGCGGCCTGGAGAGGGTCGGTTACTCTGAAGCTTTCTTT,CSGLERVGYSEAFF